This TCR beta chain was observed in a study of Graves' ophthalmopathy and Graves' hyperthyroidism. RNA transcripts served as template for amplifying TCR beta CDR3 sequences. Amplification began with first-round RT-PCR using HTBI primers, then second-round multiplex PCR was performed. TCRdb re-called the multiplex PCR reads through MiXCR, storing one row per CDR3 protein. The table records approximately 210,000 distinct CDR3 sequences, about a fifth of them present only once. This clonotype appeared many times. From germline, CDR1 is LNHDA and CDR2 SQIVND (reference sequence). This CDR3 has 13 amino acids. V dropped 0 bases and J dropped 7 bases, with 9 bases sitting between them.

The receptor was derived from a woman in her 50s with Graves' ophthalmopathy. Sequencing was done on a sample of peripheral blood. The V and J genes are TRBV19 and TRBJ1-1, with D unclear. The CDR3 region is CASSIDRLGEAFF. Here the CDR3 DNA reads TGTGCCAGTAGTATAGATCGACTGGGTGAAGCTTTCTTT.